Listed below are T cell receptor beta chains from one sample, sequenced in a study of blood T cells in healthy people across ages. MiXCR, run by TCRdb on the 5' RACE reads, gives a single entry per CDR3 protein. The profile covers 650,000 to 800,000 distinct CDR3 sequences, with 44% appearing a single time and around 21% taken by the ten largest. Sequences were obtained from blood. The receptors come from a man aged 55 to 70 in good health. Each CDR3 is given with its conserved first and last residue. Each record gives: clone size, J gene, CDR3 length, D gene, V gene, CDR3 protein, CDR3 DNA. D genes are given only for firm matches. Size tells how often a clone was seen (once, few, many) or the class of an expanded clone, and some rows leave it out.

abundance: NA
j_gene: TRBJ2-3
len: 16
d_gene: TRBD2
v_gene: TRBV12-3/TRBV12-4
CDR3aa: CASSLSPAGGTDTQYF
CDR3nt: TGTGCCAGCAGTTTATCCCCCGCCGGGGGGACAGATACGCAGTATTTT

abundance: few
j_gene: TRBJ2-1
len: 13
d_gene: NA
v_gene: TRBV6-2/TRBV6-3
CDR3aa: CASSFLAVDEQFF
CDR3nt: TGTGCCAGCAGTTTTTTGGCGGTCGATGAGCAGTTCTTC

abundance: NA
j_gene: TRBJ1-4
len: 14
d_gene: TRBD1
v_gene: TRBV6-5
CDR3aa: CASRGTGANEKLFF
CDR3nt: TGTGCCAGCAGGGGGACAGGGGCTAATGAAAAACTGTTTTTT

abundance: NA
j_gene: TRBJ1-4
len: 16
d_gene: TRBD1
v_gene: TRBV7-2
CDR3aa: CASSPGLLAGGDVLFF
CDR3nt: TGTGCCAGCAGCCCCGGCTTGCTGGCAGGGGGCGACGTACTGTTTTTT

abundance: NA
j_gene: TRBJ2-1
len: 12
d_gene: NA
v_gene: TRBV29-1
CDR3aa: CSVGGLYNEQFF
CDR3nt: TGCAGCGTTGGAGGGTTATACAATGAGCAGTTCTTC

abundance: NA
j_gene: TRBJ2-3
len: 17
d_gene: NA
v_gene: TRBV7-3
CDR3aa: CASSEGRAGASLDTQYF
CDR3nt: TGTGCCAGCAGCGAAGGGCGCGCGGGGGCCTCCCTGGATACGCAGTATTTT

abundance: NA
j_gene: TRBJ2-1
len: 15
d_gene: TRBD2
v_gene: TRBV18
CDR3aa: CASSPERLARNEQFF
CDR3nt: TGTGCCAGCTCACCTGAGCGACTAGCGAGGAATGAGCAGTTCTTC

abundance: NA
j_gene: TRBJ2-3
len: 20
d_gene: TRBD2
v_gene: TRBV4-1
CDR3aa: CASSQTAGNLAGRSTDTQYF
CDR3nt: TGCGCCAGCAGCCAAACGGCAGGGAACCTAGCGGGGAGAAGCACAGATACGCAGTATTTT

abundance: NA
j_gene: TRBJ2-7
len: 18
d_gene: TRBD1
v_gene: TRBV5-1
CDR3aa: CASSLESVSRDRGYEQYF
CDR3nt: TGCGCCAGCAGCTTGGAATCCGTTAGCCGGGACAGGGGCTACGAGCAGTACTTC

abundance: few
j_gene: TRBJ1-5
len: 16
d_gene: NA
v_gene: TRBV10-2
CDR3aa: CASSPGHMYSNQPQHF
CDR3nt: TGCGCCAGCAGTCCGGGACACATGTATAGCAATCAGCCCCAGCATTTT

abundance: few
j_gene: TRBJ2-5
len: 16
d_gene: TRBD1
v_gene: TRBV5-6
CDR3aa: CASSATGRGMLETQYF
CDR3nt: TGTGCCAGCAGCGCCACAGGCAGGGGGATGTTGGAGACCCAGTACTTC

abundance: NA
j_gene: TRBJ1-1
len: 15
d_gene: NA
v_gene: TRBV12-3/TRBV12-4
CDR3aa: CASSLEGRVATEAFF
CDR3nt: TGTGCCAGCAGTTTAGAGGGCAGGGTCGCGACTGAAGCTTTCTTT

abundance: NA
j_gene: TRBJ1-1
len: 17
d_gene: NA
v_gene: TRBV5-6
CDR3aa: CASSLLGQGVMNTEAFF
CDR3nt: TGTGCCAGCAGCTTACTCGGTCAAGGGGTCATGAACACTGAAGCTTTCTTT

abundance: NA
j_gene: TRBJ1-5
len: 13
d_gene: TRBD1
v_gene: TRBV6-6
CDR3aa: CAGQGRPDQPQHF
CDR3nt: TGTGCCGGACAGGGGAGACCTGATCAGCCCCAGCATTTT

abundance: NA
j_gene: TRBJ2-6
len: 17
d_gene: TRBD1
v_gene: TRBV2
CDR3aa: CASKAGTGASGANVLTF
CDR3nt: TGTGCCAGCAAAGCCGGGACAGGGGCCTCTGGGGCCAACGTCCTGACTTTC

abundance: NA
j_gene: TRBJ2-3
len: 16
d_gene: TRBD2
v_gene: TRBV11-2
CDR3aa: CASSSSGGGARDTQYF
CDR3nt: TGTGCCAGCAGCTCAAGTGGCGGGGGGGCCAGGGATACGCAGTATTTT

abundance: once
j_gene: TRBJ2-3
len: 14
d_gene: NA
v_gene: TRBV14
CDR3aa: CASSQDYRGDTQYF
CDR3nt: TGTGCCAGCAGCCAAGACTACCGCGGAGATACGCAGTATTTT

abundance: few
j_gene: TRBJ2-7
len: 12
d_gene: NA
v_gene: TRBV20-1
CDR3aa: CSARESTEEQYF
CDR3nt: TGCAGTGCTAGAGAATCCACCGAAGAGCAGTACTTC

abundance: few
j_gene: TRBJ2-7
len: 13
d_gene: TRBD1
v_gene: TRBV29-1
CDR3aa: CSVVTGQPYEQYF
CDR3nt: TGCAGCGTTGTGACGGGACAGCCCTACGAGCAGTACTTC

abundance: NA
j_gene: TRBJ2-1
len: 16
d_gene: TRBD2
v_gene: TRBV12-5
CDR3aa: CASGYLSGGLSNEQFF
CDR3nt: TGTGCTAGTGGTTATCTGAGCGGGGGGTTGAGCAATGAGCAGTTCTTC

abundance: NA
j_gene: TRBJ2-7
len: 14
d_gene: NA
v_gene: TRBV24-1
CDR3aa: CATSDAAGTLGQYF
CDR3nt: TGTGCCACCAGTGATGCAGCCGGGACGCTCGGACAGTACTTC

abundance: few
j_gene: TRBJ1-2
len: 14
d_gene: TRBD1
v_gene: TRBV6-5
CDR3aa: CASSYEGGNYGYTF
CDR3nt: TGTGCCAGCAGTTACGAAGGGGGCAACTATGGCTACACCTTC

abundance: NA
j_gene: TRBJ1-1
len: 14
d_gene: NA
v_gene: TRBV11-2
CDR3aa: CASSLAGVNTEAFF
CDR3nt: TGTGCCAGCAGCTTAGCAGGGGTGAACACTGAAGCTTTCTTT

abundance: once
j_gene: TRBJ2-7
len: 16
d_gene: TRBD2
v_gene: TRBV4-3
CDR3aa: CASSQDPSGDTYEQYF
CDR3nt: TGCGCCAGCAGCCAAGACCCTAGCGGAGATACCTACGAGCAGTACTTC

abundance: NA
j_gene: TRBJ2-7
len: 15
d_gene: NA
v_gene: TRBV4-1
CDR3aa: CASSQEWGRGYEQYF
CDR3nt: TGCGCCAGCAGCCAAGAGTGGGGTCGGGGCTACGAGCAGTACTTC

abundance: NA
j_gene: TRBJ2-4
len: 13
d_gene: TRBD2
v_gene: TRBV20-1
CDR3aa: CSARSGGVGEQYF
CDR3nt: TGCAGTGCTAGGAGCGGGGGGGTTGGGGAGCAGTACTTC

abundance: NA
j_gene: TRBJ1-6
len: 14
d_gene: NA
v_gene: TRBV18
CDR3aa: CASSPISGESPLHF
CDR3nt: TGTGCCAGCTCACCCATAAGCGGGGAATCACCCCTCCACTTT

abundance: few
j_gene: TRBJ2-3
len: 16
d_gene: TRBD2
v_gene: TRBV7-2
CDR3aa: CASSRAGAGTRDTQYF
CDR3nt: TGTGCCAGCAGTAGAGCAGGGGCGGGGACTAGGGATACGCAGTATTTT

abundance: many
j_gene: TRBJ2-1
len: 15
d_gene: NA
v_gene: TRBV4-3
CDR3aa: CASSQDGAGYNEQFF
CDR3nt: TGCGCCAGCAGCCAAGATGGGGCAGGGTACAATGAGCAGTTCTTC